The source of this TCR beta chain is a study of shared clonotypes between healthy human individuals. CDR3 length equals 17 residues. Trimming removed 2 bases from V and 2 bases from J, with 16 bases in between. The germline V gene has CDR1 SGHAT and CDR2 FQNNGV. This table comes from immunoSEQ multiplex PCR, and its TCRdb copy is limited to in-frame clones, with some not included. The table has 2,100,000 or so clones, nearly 97% seen once. Sequencing input: naive CD4+ T cells sorted from blood. The subset: CD45RA+ positively selected. This chain links TRBV11-2 with TRBJ2-1; TRBD1 might be the D (6 bases). This TCR came from a man between 18 and 35 years old in good health. CDR3 residues: CASSLIFGTPTYNEQFF. The CDR3, as DNA: TGTGCCAGCAGCTTAATCTTTGGGACACCGACCTACAATGAGCAGTTCTTC. Together with reference TRBV11-2 and TRBJ2-1, the CDR3 gives the full variable domain: EAGVAQSPRYKIIEKRQSVAFWCNPISGHATLYWYQQILGQGPKLLIQFQNNGVVDDSQLPKDRFSAERLKGVDSTLKIQPAKLEDSAVYLCASSLIFGTPTYNEQFFGPGTRLTVL.